The 10 T cell receptor beta chains in this list originate from one sample, sequenced in a study of T-cell reconstitution after alpha-beta-depleted transplantation in children. Unique molecular identifiers featured in how the TCRbeta library was prepared. A single record per CDR3 protein comes from TCRdb applying MiXCR to the PCR reads. The sample consists of 500,000 to 600,000 distinct CDR3 sequences, about a quarter of them appearing once. The material was PBMCs, obtained before TCRalphabeta/CD19-depleted stem cell transplant. Source of these receptors: a boy under two years old with Wiskott-Aldrich syndrome, due to receive a stem cell transplant.

The chain couples TRBV20-1 to TRBJ2-1, with D possibly matching TRBD2 (6 bases). The CDR3 covers 17 residues. CDR1 is DFQATT and CDR2 is SNEGSKA in the germline V gene (reference sequence). Between the trimmed V and J ends, which lost 0 bases and 2 bases, there was a span of 17 bases. The CDR3 reads CSARDASGGAAYNEQFF. The CDR3 DNA reads as TGCAGTGCTAGAGATGCCTCCGGGGGAGCGGCCTACAATGAGCAGTTCTTC.

This rearrangement joins TRBV4-2 to TRBJ1-4, with no clear D. Deletions cut 2 bases from V and 0 bases from J, with 7 bases between. CDR3 length equals 15 residues. Germline assignment: CDR1 LGHNA and CDR2 YNFKEQ. The CDR3 spells CASSQLTATNEKLFF. The CDR3 DNA sequence: TGTGCCAGCAGCCAACTCACAGCAACTAATGAAAAACTGTTTTTT.

This clonotype was seen a few times. The chain combines TRBV12-3 or TRBV12-4 with TRBJ2-7; TRBD1 is a possible D gene (6 bases). The V end lost 5 bases, the J end lost 2 bases, and 16 bases lay between the germline ends. The CDR3 length is 15 residues. The CDR3: CASSPGQGLTYEQYF. The DNA of the CDR3 is TGTGCCAGCAGTCCGGGACAAGGCCTAACCTACGAGCAGTACTTC.

This clonotype occurred a few times. The chain links TRBV7-2 to TRBJ2-3; tentatively, D is TRBD2 (5 bases). Germline V gives CDR1 SGHTA, CDR2 FQGNSA. Trimming pared 2 bases from V and 2 bases from J, leaving 11 bases between. The CDR3 length is 15 residues. The CDR3 here is CASSLISGYTDTQYF. The CDR3 DNA reads as TGTGCCAGCAGCTTAATATCGGGGTACACAGATACGCAGTATTTT.

The V gene is TRBV5-4, the J gene TRBJ2-4; 14 bases are shared with TRBD2. V shed 1 base, J shed 1 base, and the junction held 10 bases outside the gene matches. The germline V gene encodes CDR1 SGHNT and CDR2 YYREEE (reference sequence). The CDR3 spans 20 residues. In DNA form, the CDR3 reads TGTGCCAGCAGCTTGTCCCCGGGACTAGCGGGAGAGGTTGCCAAAAACATTCAGTACTTC. Translating it yields CASSLSPGLAGEVAKNIQYF.

This clonotype occurred a few times. V is TRBV6-2 or TRBV6-3 and J is TRBJ2-2; 7 positions match TRBD1. The CDR3 has 16 residues. Trimming removed 5 bases from V and 0 bases from J; junction bases left unmatched: 6. Germline V gene data show CDR1 as MNHEY and CDR2 as SVGEGT. CDR3 coding DNA: TGTGCCAGCAGTGTTCGAGGGGGCGCGAACACCGGGGAGCTGTTTTTT. It encodes CASSVRGGANTGELFF.

This clonotype was found a few times. CDR3 coding DNA: TGTGCCAGCAGTGATGGACAGGGGAGGACACCAGGGGTCAATGAGCAGTTCTTC. Amino acid sequence: CASSDGQGRTPGVNEQFF. The V gene is TRBV2, the J gene TRBJ2-1; 9 nucleotides match TRBD1. The V gene's germline CDR1 is SNHLY and CDR2 FYNNEI. The V and J ends lost 3 bases and 6 bases, in that order; junction bases with no gene match: 15. This CDR3 is built from 18 residues.

The chain carries TRBV29-1 and TRBJ1-3; D remains unclear. V was shortened by 5 bases and J by 5 bases, with 10 bases between the two germline ends. Germline assignment: CDR1 SQVTM and CDR2 ANQGSEA. CDR3 length: 12 amino acids. The CDR3 loop reads CSVRCGRNTIYF. The CDR3 DNA follows: TGCAGCGTTCGGTGCGGGAGAAACACCATATATTTT.

V gene TRBV4-1 combines with J gene TRBJ2-1, with 8 bases fitting TRBD2. With V trimmed by 1 base and J by 4 bases, 24 bases remained unmatched. Germline-derived CDR1 and CDR2 are MGHRA and YSYEKL. CDR3 length equals 22 residues. DNA of the CDR3: TGCGCCAGCAGCCAAGGGGCTATGGAGCGGGAGAGTCTATATCTCCCATACAATGAGCAGTTCTTC. It codes for CASSQGAMERESLYLPYNEQFF.

This clonotype was seen only a few times. V is TRBV12-3 or TRBV12-4 and J is TRBJ1-2; possible D gene TRBD1, 5 bases. The CDR3 is 16 residues long. V was clipped by 5 bases and J by 4 bases, with 20 bases between them. The CDR3 nucleotides are TGTGCCAGCAGTCCCTTTGGCGGGGCCGAAATCTATGGCTACACCTTC. Residues: CASSPFGGAEIYGYTF.